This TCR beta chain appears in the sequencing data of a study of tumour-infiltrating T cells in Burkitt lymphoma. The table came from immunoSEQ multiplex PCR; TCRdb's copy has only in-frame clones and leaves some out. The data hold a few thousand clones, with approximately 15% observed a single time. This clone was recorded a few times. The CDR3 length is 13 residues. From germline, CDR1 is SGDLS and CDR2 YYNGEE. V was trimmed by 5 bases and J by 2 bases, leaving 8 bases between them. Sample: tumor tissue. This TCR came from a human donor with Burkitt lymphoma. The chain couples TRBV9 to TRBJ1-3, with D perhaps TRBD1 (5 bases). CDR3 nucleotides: TGTGCCAGCAGGGGAGGGGCTGGAAACACCATATATTTT. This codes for CASRGGAGNTIYF.